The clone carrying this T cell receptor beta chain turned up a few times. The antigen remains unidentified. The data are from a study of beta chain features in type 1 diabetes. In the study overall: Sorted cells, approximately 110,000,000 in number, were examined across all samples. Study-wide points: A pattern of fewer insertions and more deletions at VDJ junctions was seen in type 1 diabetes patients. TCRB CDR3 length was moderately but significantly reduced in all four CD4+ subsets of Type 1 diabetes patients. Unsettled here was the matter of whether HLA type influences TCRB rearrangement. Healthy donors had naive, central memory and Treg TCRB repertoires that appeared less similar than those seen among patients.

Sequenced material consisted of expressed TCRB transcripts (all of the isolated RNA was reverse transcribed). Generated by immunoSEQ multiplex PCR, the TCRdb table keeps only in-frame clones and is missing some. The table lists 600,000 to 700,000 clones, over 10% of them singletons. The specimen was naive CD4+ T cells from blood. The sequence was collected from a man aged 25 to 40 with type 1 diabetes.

The chain's CDR3 is CASSMGQGGNQPQHF. The DNA for the CDR3 is TGTGCCAGTAGTATGGGACAGGGAGGCAATCAGCCCCAGCATTTT. V gene TRBV19 combines with J gene TRBJ1-5; TRBD1 agrees at 9 bases. V gave up 3 bases and J gave up 2 bases; unmatched junction bases: 2. This CDR3 comprises 15 residues. Per the germline V gene, CDR1 is LNHDA and CDR2 is SQIVND (reference sequence).